This T cell receptor (beta chain) was recorded in a study of identical twins. About this clonotype: Its specificity is not known.

Healthy Caucasians were all of the donors. Study results and limitations: Conclusions came from cross-sectional statistical analysis, not from following the same donors.

V was shortened by 4 bases and J by 3 bases, with 16 bases between the two germline ends. The CDR3 loop spans 16 amino acids. Germline CDR1 and CDR2: MNHEY and SVGAGI. TCRdb re-called the 5' RACE reads with MiXCR, one entry per CDR3 protein. The sample carries about 340,000 distinct CDR3 sequences, around 12% recorded once. The same data also contributed to another study, on yellow fever vaccine responses in identical twins.

Sequences were obtained from CD8+ T cells sorted from blood. V and J are TRBV6-5 and TRBJ2-1; D is unclear. This clonotype was sampled from a woman aged 18-30 years in good health. The CDR3 sequence: CASSLSRPQFYNEQFF. The CDR3 region has the DNA TGTGCCAGCAGTTTATCCCGACCCCAATTCTACAATGAGCAGTTCTTC.